This T cell receptor (beta chain) originates from a study of T cell changes during pregnancy in multiple sclerosis. The CDR3 sequence is 16 residues long. J was trimmed by 7 bases and V by 1 base; bases with no gene match: 9. Germline V gene sequence: CDR1 SGHTA, CDR2 FQGNSA. This clone was observed once. Some clones are missing from TCRdb's copy, which holds only in-frame ones; the method was immunoSEQ multiplex PCR. Here the sample spans roughly 79,000 clones, roughly 93% being singletons. The sequence was obtained from a female donor in good health, enrolled as a control in a pregnancy study. The rearrangement uses TRBV7-2 and TRBJ2-1, with TRBD2 matching 8 bases. The material was peripheral blood, obtained in the second trimester of pregnancy. CDR3 nucleotides: TGTGCCAGCAGCTTAGGCTTTATAGCGGGGACGAATGAGCAGTTCTTC. It yields the protein CASSLGFIAGTNEQFF.